This T cell receptor beta chain comes out of a study of shared clonotypes between healthy human individuals. In its sample, this clone was seen once. Germline V gene lookup returns CDR1 SQVTM and CDR2 ANQGSEA. J lost 0 bases, V lost 7 bases, and 5 bases had no gene match. This CDR3 spans 15 amino acids. Repertoires were generated with immunoSEQ multiplex PCR, while TCRdb's copy carries only in-frame clones and drops some. The sample has 2 million to 2.5 million clones, just under 95% seen once; the top ten hold more than 0.35%. The TCR was taken from a man younger than 35 in good health. Some clones in this sample may be carry-over from other donors' samples. Input material: naive CD4+ T cells from PBMCs. Subset reported: CD45RA+ positively selected. The chain has TRBV29-1 and TRBJ2-1, with 11 bases lining up with TRBD2. For the CDR3, the DNA is TGCAGCGCCGGGACTAGCGGTAGCTCCTACAATGAGCAGTTCTTC. This gives the protein CSAGTSGSSYNEQFF.